The 9 T cell receptor beta chains below come from one sample, sequenced in a study of T cell responses to AZD1222 COVID-19 vaccine. The table came from immunoSEQ multiplex PCR; TCRdb's copy has only in-frame clones and leaves some out. The data show roughly 120,000 clones, roughly 90% seen once. The sequenced sample was peripheral blood, obtained 28 days after the second AZD1222 dose. Receptors were obtained from an adult who received the AZD1222 COVID-19 vaccine.

The chain recombines TRBV7-9 with TRBJ2-2; maybe TRBD2 (6 bases). Trimming cost V 7 bases and J 7 bases, with 7 bases left between them. The CDR3 is made up of 11 amino acids. The germline V gene encodes CDR1 SEHNR and CDR2 FQNEAQ (reference sequence). The CDR3 is CASIGSGELFF. CDR3 bases: TGTGCCAGCATCGGGAGCGGGGAGCTGTTTTTT.

The chain employs TRBV15 and TRBJ1-5, with D tentatively TRBD1 (5 bases). Trimming left V 2 bases short and J 6 bases short, with 14 bases between. Germline V lookup: CDR1 LNHNV, CDR2 YYDKDF (reference sequence). The CDR3 is 15 amino acids. The CDR3 nucleotides read TGTGCCACCAGCAGATCCGGGGGTGTAGGTCAGCCCCAGCATTTT. This encodes CATSRSGGVGQPQHF.

The chain uses TRBV11-1 and TRBJ2-5; maybe TRBD1 (5 bases). This CDR3 is built from 16 residues. Trimming left V 5 bases short and J 2 bases short, with 18 bases between. Germline V gene data show CDR1 as SGHAT and CDR2 as FQDESV (reference sequence). CDR3 bases: TGTGCCAGCAGCCCAAGCCAGGGCTTATGGCAAGAGACCCAGTACTTC. This encodes CASSPSQGLWQETQYF.

This sequence joins TRBV5-1 and TRBJ2-1, with 9 bases matching TRBD2. The CDR3 is 16 amino acids. After removal of 2 bases from V and 10 bases from J, the junction contained 13 bases not matched to a gene. In germline, CDR1 is SGHRS, CDR2 YFSETQ. The CDR3 sequence is CASSFEGLARLQEQFF. CDR3 coding DNA: TGCGCCAGCAGCTTTGAGGGACTAGCCCGATTACAAGAGCAGTTCTTC. The whole variable domain, remainder taken from reference TRBV5-1 and TRBJ2-1, is KAGVTQTPRYLIKTRGQQVTLSCSPISGHRSVSWYQQTPGQGLQFLFEYFSETQRNKGNFPGRFSGRQFSNSRSEMNVSTLELGDSALYLCASSFEGLARLQEQFFGPGTRLTVL.

The gene calls are TRBV5-5 and TRBJ1-5; D unresolved. With 0 bases removed from V and 4 bases from J, the gap between germline ends came to 14 bases. Germline V CDR1 and CDR2: SGHKS, YYEKEE (reference sequence). The CDR3 contains 16 residues. DNA for the CDR3: TGTGCCAGCAGCTTGGGGGTTCGCTATGAGAATCAGCCCCAGCATTTT. Protein: CASSLGVRYENQPQHF. The full variable domain, with the rest looked up from reference TRBV5-5 and TRBJ1-5, is DAGVTQSPTHLIKTRGQQVTLRCSPISGHKSVSWYQQVLGQGPQFIFQYYEKEERGRGNFPDRFSARQFPNYSSELNVNALLLGDSALYLCASSLGVRYENQPQHFGDGTRLSIL.

The gene calls are TRBV2 and TRBJ2-1; D is undetermined. The germline V gene has CDR1 SNHLY and CDR2 FYNNEI. The CDR3 is 14 residues long. V shed 1 base and J shed 9 bases, with 13 bases lying between them. The DNA for the CDR3 is TGTGCCAGCAGTGAAGATAGGAGCTGGGGTGAGCAGTTCTTC. Translation: CASSEDRSWGEQFF.

The rearrangement uses TRBV7-2 and TRBJ1-5; no definite D call. CDR1 is SGHTA, CDR2 FQGNSA, per germline. Trimming took 0 bases from V and 2 from J, leaving 5 bases between them. This CDR3 is 14 amino acids long. CDR3 sequence (DNA): TGTGCCAGCAGCTTAGCGACGGGCAATCAGCCCCAGCATTTT. This codes for CASSLATGNQPQHF. Variable domain in full (rest from reference TRBV7-2 and TRBJ1-5): GAGVSQSPSNKVTEKGKDVELRCDPISGHTALYWYRQSLGQGLEFLIYFQGNSAPDKSGLPSDRFSAERTGGSVSTLTIQRTQQEDSAVYLCASSLATGNQPQHFGDGTRLSIL.

The rearrangement uses TRBV5-4 and TRBJ2-3; 10 bases are shared with TRBD2. This CDR3 region has 14 residues. The germline V gene has CDR1 SGHNT and CDR2 YYREEE (reference sequence). J was trimmed by 4 bases and V by 1 base; bases with no gene match: 0. CDR3: CASSLSGGADTQYF. The CDR3 DNA is TGTGCCAGCAGCTTGAGCGGGGGGGCAGATACGCAGTATTTT. Together with reference TRBV5-4 and TRBJ2-3, the CDR3 gives the full variable domain: ETGVTQSPTHLIKTRGQQVTLRCSSQSGHNTVSWYQQALGQGPQFIFQYYREEENGRGNFPPRFSGLQFPNYSSELNVNALELDDSALYLCASSLSGGADTQYFGPGTRLTVL.

The chain is built from TRBV7-9 and TRBJ2-7; no reliable D call. With 7 bases removed from V and 2 bases from J, the gap between germline ends came to 12 bases. The CDR3 consists of 13 residues. CDR1 and CDR2 from the germline V gene are SEHNR and FQNEAQ (reference sequence). The CDR3 loop reads CASTQINTYEQYF. In DNA, the CDR3 is TGTGCCAGCACGCAGATAAATACCTACGAGCAGTACTTC.